The clone carrying this T cell receptor beta chain was counted between two and nine times. What it binds is not known. These data are taken from a study of CD8 T cells in ankylosing spondylitis. Overall study results and limits: Seemingly characteristic of ankylosing spondylitis blood was a TCR beta motif consisting of about 8 highly homologous variants. Peripheral blood samples showed relatively rare disease-linked clones, and these clones were CD8+.

Construction of TCR beta libraries was performed using quantitative 5'-RACE with molecular barcodes. MiXCR, run by TCRdb on the 5' RACE reads, gives a single entry per CDR3 protein. In the table there are fewer than 500,000 distinct CDR3 sequences, roughly 26% of which are singletons. V shed 5 bases, J shed 4 bases, and the junction held 8 bases outside the gene matches. Germline V gene lookup returns CDR1 DFQATT and CDR2 SNEGSKA (reference sequence). CDR3 length: 15 residues. The sample taken for sequencing was blood, either unsorted or a sorted T cell fraction (not recorded which). This TCR was sampled from a male donor with ankylosing spondylitis. The chain carries TRBV20-1 and TRBJ2-1, with 10 bases fitting TRBD2. The chain's CDR3 is CSAPETSGRYNEQFF. CDR3 bases: TGCAGTGCTCCAGAGACTAGCGGGCGTTACAATGAGCAGTTCTTC.